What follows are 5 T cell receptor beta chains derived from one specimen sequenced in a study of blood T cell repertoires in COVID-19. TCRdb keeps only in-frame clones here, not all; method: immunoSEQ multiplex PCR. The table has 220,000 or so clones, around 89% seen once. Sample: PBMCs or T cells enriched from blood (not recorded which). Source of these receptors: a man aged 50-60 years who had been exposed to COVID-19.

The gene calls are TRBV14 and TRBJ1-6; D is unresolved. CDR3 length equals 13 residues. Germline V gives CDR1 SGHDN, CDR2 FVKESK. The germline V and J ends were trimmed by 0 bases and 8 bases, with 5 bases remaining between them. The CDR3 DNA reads TGTGCCAGCAGCCAAGATATAGATTCACCCCTCCACTTT. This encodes CASSQDIDSPLHF. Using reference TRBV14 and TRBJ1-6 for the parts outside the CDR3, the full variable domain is EAGVTQFPSHSVIEKGQTVTLRCDPISGHDNLYWYRRVMGKEIKFLLHFVKESKQDESGMPNNRFLAERTGGTYSTLKVQPAELEDSGVYFCASSQDIDSPLHFGNGTRLTVT.

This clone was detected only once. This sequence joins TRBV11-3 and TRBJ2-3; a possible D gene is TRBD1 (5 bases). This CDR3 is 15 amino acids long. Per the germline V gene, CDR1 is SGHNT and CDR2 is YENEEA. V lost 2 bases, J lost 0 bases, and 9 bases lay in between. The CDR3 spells CASSLTGSSTDTQYF. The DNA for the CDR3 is TGTGCCAGCAGCTTAACAGGATCTAGCACAGATACGCAGTATTTT.

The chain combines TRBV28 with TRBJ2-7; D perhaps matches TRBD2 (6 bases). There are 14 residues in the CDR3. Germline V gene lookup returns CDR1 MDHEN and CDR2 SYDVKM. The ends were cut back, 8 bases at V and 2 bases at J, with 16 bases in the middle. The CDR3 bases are TGTGCCAGCTCGTCGTCGGGGGACCCCTACGAGCAGTACGTC. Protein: CASSSSGDPYEQYV.

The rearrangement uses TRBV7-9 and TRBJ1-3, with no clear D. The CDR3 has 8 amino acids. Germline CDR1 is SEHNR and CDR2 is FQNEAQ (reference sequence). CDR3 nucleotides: TGTGTAGAAAACACCATATATTTT. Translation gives CVENTIYF.

CDR3 DNA sequence: TGTGCCATCAGTGAGAGAGGGATTAGCAATCAGCCCCAGCATTTT. Translation: CAISERGISNQPQHF. The chain links TRBV10-3 to TRBJ1-5, with D hard to call. Between the trimmed V and J ends, which lost 2 bases and 0 bases, there was a span of 8 bases. Germline CDR1 reads ENHRY; CDR2 reads SYGVKD. The CDR3 totals 15 residues.